The next 9 T cell receptor beta chains were all read from a single sample in a study of PD-L1 blockade in urothelial cancer. The time point: pretreatment peripheral blood. Sequencing was performed with immunoSEQ multiplex PCR; in TCRdb, only in-frame clones are kept and a portion is missing. This sample has roughly 54,000 clones; around 85% occur once, and the top ten carry approximately 14%. Sample: PBMCs, taken around atezolizumab (anti-PD-L1) treatment. The receptors originated from a woman in her sixties with urothelial cancer.

This chain uses TRBV7-2 with TRBJ2-7; D might be TRBD2 (5 bases). The CDR3 has 14 residues. Trimming stripped 6 bases from V and 2 bases from J, with 14 bases between. Germline CDR1 SGHTA, CDR2 FQGNSA. The CDR3 sequence is CASSVPSLTYEQYF. As DNA, the CDR3 is TGTGCCAGCAGTGTCCCTAGCTTAACCTACGAGCAGTACTTC. The entire variable domain, with the rest obtained from reference TRBV7-2 and TRBJ2-7, is as follows: GAGVSQSPSNKVTEKGKDVELRCDPISGHTALYWYRQSLGQGLEFLIYFQGNSAPDKSGLPSDRFSAERTGGSVSTLTIQRTQQEDSAVYLCASSVPSLTYEQYFGPGTRLTVT.

In this sample, this clone turned up a few times. This chain connects TRBV29-1 to TRBJ1-1; D is possibly TRBD1 (5 bases). The CDR3 runs to 14 residues. The germline gives CDR1 SQVTM, CDR2 ANQGSEA. Trimming cost V 8 bases and J 4 bases, with 20 bases left between them. CDR3 nucleotides: TGCAGCTCCCGAGGGGAGGATGGGACCACTGAAGCTTTCTTT. It specifies CSSRGEDGTTEAFF. The full variable domain, completed using reference TRBV29-1 and TRBJ1-1, is SAVISQKPSRDICQRGTSLTIQCQVDSQVTMMFWYRQQPGQSLTLIATANQGSEATYESGFVIDKFPISRPNLTFSTLTVSNMSPEDSSIYLCSSRGEDGTTEAFFGQGTRLTVV.

The V and J genes are TRBV4-3 and TRBJ2-3, with 11 bases that match TRBD2. Germline V gene lookup returns CDR1 LGHNA and CDR2 YSLEER. CDR3 length: 17 amino acids. V shed 1 base, J shed 2 bases, and the junction held 5 bases outside the gene matches. CDR3: CASSQGLAGLNTDTQYF. DNA of the CDR3: TGCGCCAGCAGCCAAGGACTAGCGGGACTTAACACAGATACGCAGTATTTT.

The J gene is TRBJ1-3, the V gene TRBV6-6; a possible D gene is TRBD1 (5 bases). Between the trimmed V and J ends, which lost 5 bases and 5 bases, there was a span of 10 bases. Germline CDR1 MNHNY, CDR2 SVGAGI (reference sequence). The CDR3 length is 13 residues. The CDR3 DNA reads as TGTGCCAGCAGTGCGGGACCTCGAAACACCATATATTTT. Its translation: CASSAGPRNTIYF.

This rearrangement joins TRBV18 to TRBJ1-1; tentative D call: TRBD1 (5 bases). This CDR3 contains 15 residues. Trimming pared 2 bases from V and 1 base from J, leaving 11 bases between. CDR1 and CDR2 (germline): KGHSH, LQKENI. DNA for the CDR3: TGTGCCAGCTCACCAGTGGACACAGCGAACACTGAAGCTTTCTTT. Residues: CASSPVDTANTEAFF.

The rearrangement links TRBV7-7 to TRBJ2-5, with TRBD1 as a possible D gene (5 bases). Trimming shortened V by 1 base and J by 2 bases, and 8 bases separated the two germline ends. Germline V lookup: CDR1 SSHAT, CDR2 FNYEAQ (reference sequence). The CDR3 consists of 14 residues. The chain's CDR3 is CASSLVGLQETQYF. The DNA for the CDR3 is TGTGCCAGCAGCTTAGTGGGGCTACAAGAGACCCAGTACTTC.

V is TRBV5-6 and J is TRBJ1-1; D not certain. Germline values: CDR1 SGHDT, CDR2 YYEEEE. The CDR3 loop spans 13 amino acids. Trimming shortened V by 0 bases and J by 7 bases, and 10 bases separated the two germline ends. CDR3 sequence: CASSLVFQFEAFF. The CDR3 bases are TGTGCCAGCAGCTTGGTTTTCCAATTTGAAGCTTTCTTT.

This clone has only one observation. The chain recombines TRBV29-1 with TRBJ1-2; D gene ambiguous. The V end lost 3 bases, the J end lost 6 bases, and 2 bases lay between the germline ends. The germline CDR1 and CDR2 sequences are SQVTM and ANQGSEA. CDR3 size: 9 residues. The CDR3 coding sequence is TGCAGCGTTGACGATGGCTACACCTTC. This gives the protein CSVDDGYTF.

The rearrangement joins TRBV7-8 to TRBJ1-4; D perhaps matches TRBD1 (6 bases). V lost 0 bases, J lost 3 bases, and 11 bases lay in between. Germline assignment: CDR1 SGHVS and CDR2 FQNEAQ. This CDR3 is 16 amino acids long. CDR3 in amino acids: CASSLARAGANEKLFF. CDR3 DNA sequence: TGTGCCAGCAGCTTAGCGCGGGCAGGGGCTAATGAAAAACTGTTTTTT.